These 17 T cell receptor beta chains share one sample of origin, sequenced in a study of OX40 agonist ivuxolimab in advanced cancers. Repertoires were generated with immunoSEQ multiplex PCR, while TCRdb's copy carries only in-frame clones and drops some. This sample has tens of thousands of clones, with roughly 90% found just once. The material sequenced was CD4+ or CD8+ T cells sorted from blood, taken in a trial of the OX40 agonist ivuxolimab. These receptor sequences come from an adult with an advanced solid tumor such as melanoma, head and neck, liver or kidney cancer.

The rearrangement uses TRBV7-2 and TRBJ2-1; TRBD2 might be the D (6 bases). Germline-derived CDR1 and CDR2 are SGHTA and FQGNSA. V was trimmed by 4 bases and J by 8 bases, leaving 18 bases between them. This CDR3 spans 15 amino acids. DNA for the CDR3: TGTGCCAGCAGCTCAGCCTGGGCACTAGCTCATGAGCAGTTCTTC. This gives the protein CASSSAWALAHEQFF.

As concerns this clone: Other DNA variants within this sample encode the same CDR3. The J gene is TRBJ2-2, the V gene TRBV7-9; D ambiguous. The length of the CDR3 is 14 residues. Germline V gives CDR1 SEHNR, CDR2 FQNEAQ (reference sequence). V shed 1 base and J shed 1 base, with 4 bases lying between them. In nucleotides, the CDR3 is TGTGCCAGCAGCTTAGACTGGAACACCGGGGAGCTGTTTTTT. Its translation is CASSLDWNTGELFF.

This chain uses TRBV4-1 with TRBJ2-5; D possibly corresponds to TRBD2 (7 bases). This CDR3 is built from 19 residues. Deletions cut 0 bases from V and 2 bases from J, with 22 bases between. Germline V gene sequence: CDR1 MGHRA, CDR2 YSYEKL. This CDR3 is CASSQDRAWGGPPQETQYF. In DNA form, the CDR3 reads TGCGCCAGCAGCCAAGATCGGGCGTGGGGGGGCCCCCCACAAGAGACCCAGTACTTC.

For the CDR3, the DNA is TGCGCCAGCAGTGGAGGTTGGGGCACCGGGCCATCGGAGCAGTACTTC. This codes for CASSGGWGTGPSEQYF. This chain connects TRBV10-1 to TRBJ2-7; tentative D call: TRBD1 (5 bases). The germline V gene has CDR1 WNHNN and CDR2 SYGVQD (reference sequence). The ends were cut back, 4 bases at V and 7 bases at J, with 23 bases in the middle. The CDR3 covers 16 residues.

As concerns this clone: One junction end disagrees with the germline gene, perhaps due to a read error. The chain employs TRBV19 and TRBJ2-2; 9 bases line up with TRBD1. Germline CDR1 is LNHDA and CDR2 is SQIVND (reference sequence). The CDR3 runs to 16 residues. The CDR3 DNA is TGTGCCAGTAGTAGTACAGGGGGCGGGGACACCGGGGAGCCGTTTTTT. It specifies CASSSTGGGDTGEPFF.

The chain uses TRBV7-2 and TRBJ1-5, with unresolved D. CDR3 length: 13 residues. Germline CDR1 and CDR2: SGHTA and FQGNSA. Deletions cut 5 bases from V and 2 bases from J, with 7 bases between. The CDR3 bases are TGTGCCAGCAGCCCCGCCCGCAATCAGCCCCAGCATTTT. This codes for CASSPARNQPQHF.

This chain uses TRBV28 with TRBJ1-5; D is uncertain. V was clipped by 2 bases and J by 4 bases, with 9 bases between them. The germline V gene has CDR1 MDHEN and CDR2 SYDVKM. There are 14 residues in the CDR3. The CDR3 sequence is CASSLSPQNQPQHF. In DNA form, the CDR3 reads TGTGCCAGCAGTTTAAGTCCCCAGAATCAGCCCCAGCATTTT. Drawing the rest from reference TRBV28 and TRBJ1-5, the complete variable domain is DVKVTQSSRYLVKRTGEKVFLECVQDMDHENMFWYRQDPGLGLRLIYFSYDVKMKEKGDIPEGYSVSREKKERFSLILESASTNQTSMYLCASSLSPQNQPQHFGDGTRLSIL.

The chain recombines TRBV7-2 with TRBJ2-4; D not resolved. CDR1 is SGHTA, CDR2 FQGNSA, per germline. There are 14 residues in the CDR3. V was trimmed by 1 base and J by 7 bases, leaving 11 bases between them. The CDR3 DNA reads as TGTGCCAGCAGCTTAGTCCTTAGTGGGAACATTCAGTACTTC. Amino acid sequence: CASSLVLSGNIQYF.

The J gene is TRBJ2-2, the V gene TRBV7-2; 7 bases line up with TRBD2. V lost 0 bases to trimming and J lost 6 bases; unmatched junction nucleotides: 16. This CDR3 contains 19 residues. Germline CDR1 and CDR2: SGHTA and FQGNSA. The CDR3 DNA follows: TGTGCCAGCAGCTTAGCGGGGGTTGGGTTGAGGGCGGGAGCCGGGGAGCTGTTTTTT. Translated: CASSLAGVGLRAGAGELFF.

V and J are TRBV19 and TRBJ2-2, with D unclear. The CDR3 covers 15 residues. Deletions cut 4 bases from V and 1 base from J, with 10 bases between. Germline V CDR1 and CDR2: LNHDA, SQIVND (reference sequence). The CDR3: CASSRVDENTGELFF. CDR3 DNA: TGTGCCAGTAGTAGGGTTGACGAGAACACCGGGGAGCTGTTTTTT.

The gene calls are TRBV5-1 and TRBJ2-2, with unresolved D. Germline V CDR1 and CDR2: SGHRS, YFSETQ. This CDR3 has 15 residues. The V end lost 4 bases, the J end lost 7 bases, and 17 bases lay between the germline ends. CDR3 coding DNA: TGCGCCAGCAGCGACATAGTGGTAGGCGGCGGGGAGCTGTTTTTT. This translates into CASSDIVVGGGELFF.

The V call is TRBV6-6, the J call TRBJ1-4; 7 bases are a match to TRBD1. Per germline, CDR1 MNHNY and CDR2 SVGAGI (reference sequence). CDR3 length: 15 residues. J was trimmed by 5 bases and V by 6 bases; bases with no gene match: 9. The CDR3 bases are TGTGCCAGCAGCCCAAGACAGGGTCTGAATGAAAAACTGTTTTTT. Translation gives CASSPRQGLNEKLFF.

CDR3 sequence (DNA): TGCGCCAGCAGCCTAAGCGGGAGTGGCTATTACAATGAGCAGTTCTTC. Protein: CASSLSGSGYYNEQFF. The chain uses TRBV5-1 and TRBJ2-1; 8 positions agree with TRBD2. CDR3 length: 16 residues. Trimming took 4 bases from V and 4 from J; bases not matched to a gene: 10. CDR1 and CDR2 (germline): SGHRS, YFSETQ. Full variable domain (outside the CDR3, taken from reference TRBV5-1 and TRBJ2-1): KAGVTQTPRYLIKTRGQQVTLSCSPISGHRSVSWYQQTPGQGLQFLFEYFSETQRNKGNFPGRFSGRQFSNSRSEMNVSTLELGDSALYLCASSLSGSGYYNEQFFGPGTRLTVL.

This chain uses TRBV9 with TRBJ2-2; TRBD2 aligns across 7 bases. The CDR3 totals 17 residues. J gave up 7 bases and V 1 base, and 13 bases lay outside the gene matches. Germline V CDR1 and CDR2: SGDLS, YYNGEE. The CDR3 DNA is TGTGCCAGCAGCGTATGGGGAGGGAGGGCTTTTGGCGGGGAGCTGTTTTTT. Its protein product is CASSVWGGRAFGGELFF. The whole variable domain, remainder taken from reference TRBV9 and TRBJ2-2, is DSGVTQTPKHLITATGQRVTLRCSPRSGDLSVYWYQQSLDQGLQFLIQYYNGEERAKGNILERFSAQQFPDLHSELNLSSLELGDSALYFCASSVWGGRAFGGELFFGEGSRLTVL.

The chain uses TRBV2 and TRBJ2-4; 9 bases match TRBD1. The CDR3 is 15 amino acids. The V gene end was trimmed by 7 bases and the J gene end by 8 bases; junction bases not matched to a gene: 12. Per germline, CDR1 SNHLY and CDR2 FYNNEI. As DNA, the CDR3 is TGTGCCAGCACAACGAAGGGACAGGGCGCGGACATTCAGTACTTC. Protein sequence: CASTTKGQGADIQYF.

The chain has TRBV7-9 and TRBJ2-5, with 8 bases that match TRBD2. Trimming removed 6 bases from V and 4 bases from J; junction bases left unmatched: 4. CDR1 SEHNR and CDR2 FQNEAQ come from the germline V gene (reference sequence). The CDR3 spans 13 residues. CDR3 residues: CASRELAGETQYF. CDR3 nucleotides: TGTGCCAGCAGGGAGCTAGCGGGAGAGACCCAGTACTTC.

CDR3 sequence reads: CASSLSITGRGSPLHF. DNA for the CDR3: TGTGCCAGCAGTTTATCGATAACGGGGCGGGGGTCACCCCTCCACTTT. The chain has TRBV27 and TRBJ1-6; D is perhaps TRBD1 (5 bases). V lost 0 bases to trimming and J lost 10 bases, with 16 bases between them. This CDR3 is built from 16 residues. Germline CDR1 MNHEY, CDR2 SMNVEV (reference sequence).